These T cell receptor beta chains were read from a single sample in a study of Tregs in tolerant kidney transplant recipients. Using immunoSEQ multiplex PCR, the repertoire was profiled, and TCRdb retains in-frame clones only, with some absent. This sample has approximately 75,000 clones, with about 91% found just once. The starting material was Tregs from blood, obtained before the transplant. These receptors originate from a human donor who received a combined kidney and bone marrow transplant. The CDR3 runs from the conserved cysteine through the conserved F or W. Fields, in order: D gene, J gene, V gene, CDR3 protein. The D gene is left open where the match is weak.

d_call: .; j_call: TRBJ2-7; v_call: TRBV30; cdr3_aa: CAWSLRNYEQYF
d_call: TRBD1; j_call: TRBJ2-3; v_call: TRBV6-5; cdr3_aa: CASSYSGTGGTDTQYF
d_call: TRBD1; j_call: TRBJ2-5; v_call: TRBV11-2; cdr3_aa: CASSLVPGRGFKTQYF
d_call: .; j_call: TRBJ2-1; v_call: TRBV5-1; cdr3_aa: CASSSNGETSLDEQFF
d_call: .; j_call: TRBJ2-1; v_call: TRBV10-1; cdr3_aa: CASSDSVRRLDEQFF
d_call: .; j_call: TRBJ2-7; v_call: TRBV4-2; cdr3_aa: CASSQGRGSYEQYF
d_call: .; j_call: TRBJ1-2; v_call: TRBV19; cdr3_aa: CASSIAQGFGYTF
d_call: TRBD1; j_call: TRBJ2-1; v_call: TRBV9; cdr3_aa: CASSVEGAGNNEQFF
d_call: TRBD2; j_call: TRBJ2-1; v_call: TRBV4-2; cdr3_aa: CASSLGTSGRAPYNEQFF
d_call: .; j_call: TRBJ2-3; v_call: TRBV7-2; cdr3_aa: CASSLPGHPQYF
d_call: .; j_call: TRBJ1-1; v_call: TRBV7-9; cdr3_aa: CASSLNNSPNTEAFF
d_call: TRBD1; j_call: TRBJ1-1; v_call: TRBV15; cdr3_aa: CATSRGTDAFSAFF
d_call: .; j_call: TRBJ2-1; v_call: TRBV5-1; cdr3_aa: CASSLSSSTYNEQFF
d_call: .; j_call: TRBJ2-1; v_call: TRBV7-2; cdr3_aa: CASSLRVLASSYNEQFF
d_call: .; j_call: .; v_call: TRBV7-7; cdr3_aa: CASSLEGSAEQYF
d_call: .; j_call: TRBJ1-5; v_call: TRBV28; cdr3_aa: CASRGQLNQPQHF
d_call: .; j_call: .; v_call: TRBV20-1; cdr3_aa: CSAIPSYEQYF
d_call: TRBD1; j_call: TRBJ1-5; v_call: TRBV6-4; cdr3_aa: CASSDSPTGRINQPQHF
d_call: TRBD2; j_call: TRBJ2-3; v_call: TRBV2; cdr3_aa: CARGAGASTDTQYF
d_call: TRBD1; j_call: TRBJ1-3; v_call: TRBV5-1; cdr3_aa: CASSPYRGPVGTIYF
d_call: .; j_call: TRBJ1-2; v_call: TRBV9; cdr3_aa: CASSVLGAANYGYTF
d_call: .; j_call: TRBJ1-1; v_call: TRBV28; cdr3_aa: CASSDRNTEAFF
d_call: TRBD1; j_call: TRBJ1-2; v_call: TRBV7-9; cdr3_aa: CASSLFGGQGNGYTF
d_call: TRBD1; j_call: TRBJ2-7; v_call: TRBV6-1; cdr3_aa: CASSEGVPGGGYEQYF
d_call: TRBD2; j_call: TRBJ2-2; v_call: TRBV10-2; cdr3_aa: CASRGLAGGTGNTGELFF
d_call: .; j_call: TRBJ1-4; v_call: TRBV28; cdr3_aa: CASSSYPPTNEKLFF
d_call: .; j_call: TRBJ2-2; v_call: TRBV19; cdr3_aa: CASSLTGTGELFF
d_call: .; j_call: TRBJ2-1; v_call: TRBV18; cdr3_aa: CASQPLAGISYNEQFF
d_call: TRBD1; j_call: TRBJ2-3; v_call: TRBV23-1; cdr3_aa: CASKNRGQGCTTDTQYF
d_call: .; j_call: TRBJ2-5; v_call: TRBV6-5; cdr3_aa: CASSYSIGGETQYF
d_call: TRBD2; j_call: TRBJ2-7; v_call: TRBV7-9; cdr3_aa: CASSRGLVNEQYF
d_call: .; j_call: TRBJ1-5; v_call: TRBV6-7; cdr3_aa: CASTEISPGPISNQPQHF
d_call: TRBD2; j_call: TRBJ2-3; v_call: TRBV9; cdr3_aa: CASSAGLAVTDTQYF
d_call: TRBD1; j_call: TRBJ1-3; v_call: TRBV27; cdr3_aa: CASSPQGAVGNTIYF
d_call: TRBD2; j_call: TRBJ2-3; v_call: TRBV2; cdr3_aa: CASSVREGPPDTQYF
d_call: TRBD1; j_call: TRBJ1-5; v_call: TRBV7-2; cdr3_aa: CASSPTGRNQPQHF
d_call: .; j_call: TRBJ1-4; v_call: TRBV30; cdr3_aa: CAWSVLGVGEKLFF
d_call: TRBD1; j_call: TRBJ1-2; v_call: TRBV30; cdr3_aa: CAWSVQGVGGYTF
d_call: .; j_call: TRBJ2-7; v_call: TRBV2; cdr3_aa: CASEGKYEQYF
d_call: TRBD1; j_call: TRBJ1-5; v_call: TRBV28; cdr3_aa: CASRRTGGGLWGNQPQHF
d_call: .; j_call: TRBJ1-1; v_call: TRBV7-3; cdr3_aa: CASSPNSGSVTEAFF
d_call: .; j_call: TRBJ2-7; v_call: TRBV2; cdr3_aa: CASGRIGEQYF
d_call: .; j_call: TRBJ1-3; v_call: TRBV25-1; cdr3_aa: CASSLGSKNTIYF
d_call: TRBD1; j_call: TRBJ2-2; v_call: TRBV19; cdr3_aa: CASSPQTGQGSTGELFF
d_call: .; j_call: TRBJ1-1; v_call: TRBV11-2; cdr3_aa: CASSPRTVSNTEAFF
d_call: TRBD2; j_call: TRBJ2-1; v_call: TRBV11-3; cdr3_aa: CASSLRGTSGSNEQFF
d_call: .; j_call: TRBJ2-1; v_call: TRBV30; cdr3_aa: CAWGGRVSYNEQFF
d_call: .; j_call: TRBJ2-7; v_call: TRBV7-2; cdr3_aa: CASSMDSSGTYEQYF
d_call: .; j_call: TRBJ2-2; v_call: TRBV5-1; cdr3_aa: CASSPTSSSAGELFF
d_call: TRBD2; j_call: TRBJ2-7; v_call: TRBV6-5; cdr3_aa: CASSYRRESYEQYF
d_call: TRBD1; j_call: TRBJ2-3; v_call: TRBV27; cdr3_aa: CASSPSRGRTDTQYF
d_call: .; j_call: TRBJ2-7; v_call: TRBV5-6; cdr3_aa: CASSLGSFYEQYF
d_call: .; j_call: TRBJ1-6; v_call: TRBV7-9; cdr3_aa: CASSLWRGVNNSPLHF
d_call: .; j_call: TRBJ2-7; v_call: TRBV4-1; cdr3_aa: CASSQAAGSVYEQYF
d_call: TRBD1; j_call: TRBJ2-2; v_call: TRBV5-1; cdr3_aa: CASSLQGGTGELFF
d_call: TRBD1; j_call: TRBJ1-5; v_call: TRBV19; cdr3_aa: CASSGTGGDQPQHF
d_call: .; j_call: TRBJ1-5; v_call: TRBV29-1; cdr3_aa: CSVVLQGYSNQPQHF
d_call: .; j_call: TRBJ2-1; v_call: TRBV2; cdr3_aa: CASSGWEGVFNEQFF
d_call: TRBD2; j_call: TRBJ2-1; v_call: TRBV2; cdr3_aa: CASRGLAGGGEFF